A selection of T cell receptor beta chains follows, all from one sample in a study of blood T cell repertoires in COVID-19. Method: immunoSEQ multiplex PCR; TCRdb's copy keeps in-frame clones and lacks some. Of 110,000 to 150,000 clones in the sample, about 80% were seen once. Sequenced input: peripheral blood. All receptors come from a woman older than 75 with acute or convalescent COVID-19. The CDR3 runs from the conserved cysteine through the conserved F or W.

cdr3_aa	j_call	v_call
CASSQQGHAFF	TRBJ1-1	TRBV12-3/TRBV12-4
CSVLLPRQGGNTGELFF	TRBJ2-2	TRBV29-1
CASSLPGQGGGNEQFF	TRBJ2-1	TRBV5-4
CASSSGFTSSYEQYF	TRBJ2-7	TRBV9
CASSPGHITEAFF	TRBJ1-1	TRBV18
CASSVVSSGNTIYF	TRBJ1-3	TRBV3-1/TRBV3-2
CASSINGIGGAGELFF	TRBJ2-2	TRBV19
CASSLDGGILNTEAFF	TRBJ1-1	TRBV5-1
CASSHSNRVGAAQYF	TRBJ2-5	TRBV10-2
CASSSTGSDTQYF	TRBJ2-3	TRBV19
CASSLNGGRNEKLFF	TRBJ1-4	TRBV7-9
CASSQAQGYTDTQYF	TRBJ2-3	TRBV3-1/TRBV3-2
CASSQGDRPGGNQPQHF	TRBJ1-5	TRBV3-1/TRBV3-2
CASSYRETELLRAFF	TRBJ1-1	TRBV6-5
CATSDPRAETGSYQETQYF	TRBJ2-5	TRBV24-1
CASRAGIYDTEAFF	TRBJ1-1	TRBV2
CAISPAGRGEGYTF	TRBJ1-2	TRBV10-3
CASSLRDRPIYF	TRBJ1-3	TRBV7-8
CASSQSSLIDRGDTGELFF	TRBJ2-2	TRBV18
CASSDPEGAGNTEAFF	TRBJ1-1	TRBV7-6
CASTAEPIVSGYTF	TRBJ1-2	TRBV6-5
CASSLQQGRVVGYTF	TRBJ1-2	TRBV14
CASSDWRGGSTGELFF	TRBJ2-2	TRBV7-2
CASSVGDRGLGDGAFF	TRBJ1-1	TRBV9
CASSRVWGRVNIQYF	TRBJ2-4	TRBV5-5
CASSAQGGVTEAFF	TRBJ1-1	TRBV11-2
CASSYSRGQNYGYTF	TRBJ1-2	TRBV6-5
CASSSLARPLHF	TRBJ1-6	TRBV27
CSVTNSDREEYGYTF	TRBJ1-2	TRBV29-1
CASSVGGGGGMADTQYF	TRBJ2-3	TRBV7-7
CASRTGNTEAFF	TRBJ1-1	TRBV6-5
CASSQETTQGNYGYTF	TRBJ1-2	TRBV4-2
CASSFEAGSEAFF	TRBJ1-1	TRBV12-3/TRBV12-4
CAWVGTDPRQGGYTF	TRBJ1-2	TRBV30
CAITDALDGYTF	TRBJ1-2	TRBV10-3
CSVSGINTEAFF	TRBJ1-1	TRBV29-1
CASSATGGESPLHF	TRBJ1-6	TRBV7-3
CASSLTREGGYTF	TRBJ1-2	TRBV7-3
CASSKSGLDGYTF	TRBJ1-2	TRBV9
CASSPTGSNYGYTF	TRBJ1-2	TRBV6-5
CASSNGGTRVNEQFF	TRBJ2-1	TRBV19
CASSTPSSGNTIYF	TRBJ1-3	TRBV6-6
CASSRGQSFTDTQYF	TRBJ2-3	TRBV5-1
CASRTGTGLREAFF	TRBJ1-1	TRBV2
CASSPDFSEAFF	TRBJ1-1	TRBV7-6
CASNVGQGGGYTF	TRBJ1-2	TRBV19
CATSDLKFRVGEKLFF	TRBJ1-4	TRBV24-1
CASSMTGRETQYF	TRBJ2-5	TRBV19
CASSEGGRYNQPQHF	TRBJ1-5	TRBV4-1
CASSSTGVNTEAFF	TRBJ1-1	TRBV7-3
CASRLGADYEQYF	TRBJ2-7	TRBV6-6
CAISPTGVGANVLTF	TRBJ2-6	TRBV10-3
CASRRTGGEKLFF	TRBJ1-4	TRBV12-3/TRBV12-4
CASSLAGLATYQETQYF	TRBJ2-5	TRBV5-5
CASSLGRDRGGAGYTF	TRBJ1-2	TRBV11-2